The rows below give T cell receptor beta chains drawn from one sample of a study of blood T cell repertoires in COVID-19. TCRdb keeps only in-frame clones here, not all; method: immunoSEQ multiplex PCR. In the table there are 220,000 or so clones, about 82% of which are singletons. Sequencing used PBMCs or T cells enriched from blood (not recorded which). Receptors were obtained from a woman aged 50 to 65 who had recovered from COVID-19. Both conserved end residues are part of each CDR3. A D gene is named only where the DNA matches it firmly. Only some rows state a clone size, as once, few, many or a class for expanded clones.

TRBJ1-5 | NA | NA | TRBV19 | CASSSRGKLAQHF | TGTGCCAGTAGTAGTCGGGGTAAGTTAGCCCAGCATTTT
TRBJ2-1 | NA | NA | TRBV29-1 | CSGGDEQFF | TGCAGCGGCGGGGATGAGCAGTTCTTC
TRBJ2-5 | TRBD2 | NA | TRBV24-1 | CATSGTTSGRARETQYF | TGTGCCACCAGTGGTACAACTAGCGGGAGGGCCCGGGAGACCCAGTACTTC
TRBJ2-2 | NA | NA | TRBV11-3 | CASSSRDTGELFF | TGTGCCAGCAGCTCCAGGGACACCGGGGAGCTGTTTTTT
TRBJ2-3 | TRBD2 | NA | TRBV5-1 | CASSLGGGGADTQYF | TGCGCCAGCAGCTTGGGTGGCGGGGGGGCAGATACGCAGTATTTT
TRBJ2-1 | NA | NA | TRBV7-2 | CASSLRDTYNEQFF | TGTGCCAGCAGCTTAAGGGACACCTACAATGAGCAGTTCTTC
TRBJ1-5 | NA | few | TRBV19 | CASSNRDFMSNQPQHF | TGTGCCAGTAGTAATAGGGACTTCATGAGCAATCAGCCCCAGCATTTT
TRBJ2-2 | TRBD2 | once | TRBV4-1 | CASSRGLAGVTNTGELFF | TGCGCCAGCAGCCGCGGACTAGCGGGAGTCACAAACACCGGGGAGCTGTTTTTT
TRBJ1-2 | NA | NA | TRBV9 | CASSVDPTATTNYGYTF | TGTGCCAGCAGCGTAGACCCGACAGCCACCACTAACTATGGCTACACCTTC
TRBJ2-3 | NA | once | TRBV5-6 | CASSFQIGRSDTQYF | TGTGCCAGCAGCTTTCAAATAGGGAGGTCAGATACGCAGTATTTT
TRBJ1-2 | NA | NA | TRBV4-1 | CASSQILLFRGTSNYGYTF | TGCGCCAGCAGCCAAATATTATTGTTTCGCGGGACTTCTAACTATGGCTACACCTTC
TRBJ1-3 | NA | NA | TRBV11-3 | CASSLALPGNTIYF | TGTGCCAGCAGCTTAGCCCTTCCTGGAAACACCATATATTTT
TRBJ1-4 | TRBD1 | NA | TRBV4-1 | CASSQEQTGTALEKLFF | TGCGCCAGCAGCCAAGAACAAACCGGGACAGCCCTAGAAAAACTGTTTTTT
TRBJ2-7 | TRBD1 | NA | TRBV5-5 | CASSLGDSLIYEQYF | TGTGCCAGCAGCTTGGGGGACAGTCTGATCTACGAGCAGTACTTC
TRBJ2-2 | NA | NA | TRBV7-3 | CASSVDNSGELFF | TGTGCCAGCAGCGTGGACAACTCCGGGGAGCTGTTTTTT
TRBJ1-5 | NA | NA | TRBV28 | CASNLLRGGNQPQHF | TGTGCCAGCAACCTACTCCGGGGGGGCAATCAGCCCCAGCATTTT
TRBJ2-5 | TRBD1 | NA | TRBV6-5 | CASRRQGVLGETQYF | TGTGCCAGCAGGAGACAGGGCGTATTAGGAGAGACCCAGTACTTC
TRBJ1-1 | NA | NA | TRBV9 | CASSARPSTGTPSAEAFF | TGTGCCAGCAGCGCTAGGCCCTCAACCGGGACTCCCTCGGCTGAAGCTTTCTTT
TRBJ2-5 | TRBD2 | few | TRBV7-2 | CASSLGGAGGQETQYF | TGTGCCAGCAGCTTAGGAGGAGCGGGGGGGCAAGAGACCCAGTACTTC
TRBJ2-7 | NA | NA | TRBV20-1 | CSADTYYEQYF | TGCAGTGCCGACACTTACTACGAGCAGTACTTC
TRBJ2-5 | TRBD2 | NA | TRBV28 | CASRYGATRGRARETQYF | TGTGCCAGCAGATACGGGGCCACCCGCGGGAGGGCCCGGGAGACCCAGTACTTC
TRBJ1-3 | TRBD1 | NA | TRBV30 | CAWRVTGGSGNTIYF | TGTGCCTGGAGGGTAACAGGGGGCTCTGGAAACACCATATATTTT
TRBJ2-1 | NA | once | TRBV27 | CASRSHSNNEQFF | TGTGCCAGCAGATCCCATTCCAACAATGAGCAGTTCTTC
TRBJ1-3 | NA | NA | TRBV7-2 | CASSSDSSGNTIYF | TGTGCCAGCAGCTCGGACAGTTCTGGAAACACCATATATTTT
TRBJ2-7 | TRBD1 | NA | TRBV4-3 | CASSQDGDRGDEQYF | TGCGCCAGCAGCCAAGATGGGGACAGGGGCGACGAGCAGTACTTC
TRBJ2-7 | TRBD1 | few | TRBV19 | CASSYVGQDDEQYF | TGTGCCAGTAGCTACGTGGGACAGGACGACGAGCAGTACTTC
TRBJ1-1 | NA | NA | TRBV18 | CASSPSLTGLGAEAFF | TGTGCCAGCTCACCCTCTTTGACAGGTTTAGGGGCTGAAGCTTTCTTT
TRBJ1-3 | TRBD1 | NA | TRBV12-5 | CASGPGTGGNTIYF | TGTGCTAGTGGTCCGGGGACAGGTGGAAACACCATATATTTT
TRBJ1-6 | NA | few | TRBV5-1 | CASSRDGGNSPLHF | TGCGCCAGCAGCCGTGACGGAGGAAATTCACCCCTCCACTTT
TRBJ1-5 | NA | NA | TRBV15 | CATSRPSLGAANQPQHF | TGTGCCACCAGCAGGCCCTCCCTTGGGGCTGCAAATCAGCCCCAGCATTTT
TRBJ2-5 | NA | NA | TRBV21-1 | CASRKLLPAGKETQYF | TGTGCCAGCAGAAAGTTACTTCCAGCGGGAAAAGAGACCCAGTACTTC
TRBJ1-2 | NA | NA | TRBV5-1 | CASSLAGGPNYGYTF | TGCGCCAGCAGCTTGGCGGGAGGGCCTAACTATGGCTACACCTTC
TRBJ2-1 | TRBD2 | NA | TRBV19 | CASSIAQRGGYNEQFF | TGTGCCAGTAGTATAGCTCAGCGGGGGGGATACAATGAGCAGTTCTTC
TRBJ1-1 | NA | NA | TRBV6-5 | CASSYSEAAEAFF | TGTGCCAGCAGTTACTCAGAGGCCGCTGAAGCTTTCTTT
TRBJ1-1 | TRBD1 | NA | TRBV6-2/TRBV6-3 | CASSLGQYMMNTEAFF | TGTGCCAGCAGTTTGGGACAGTACATGATGAACACTGAAGCTTTCTTT
TRBJ1-3 | NA | NA | TRBV5-1 | CASSLSIGENTIYF | TGCGCCAGCAGCTTGTCAATCGGGGAAAACACCATATATTTT
TRBJ1-1 | NA | NA | TRBV21-1 | CASSKGWLDRGKTEAFF | TGTGCCAGCAGCAAAGGGTGGCTTGACAGGGGAAAGACTGAAGCTTTCTTT
TRBJ2-3 | TRBD2 | NA | TRBV5-1 | CASSPGLAGPPTDTQYF | TGCGCCAGCAGCCCGGGACTAGCGGGGCCACCCACAGATACGCAGTATTTT
TRBJ2-3 | NA | NA | TRBV9 | CASSVSARGTQYF | TGTGCCAGCAGCGTATCCGCCAGGGGTACGCAGTATTTT
TRBJ1-1 | NA | NA | TRBV6-1 | CASSEALGRVPLRAFF | TGTGCCAGCAGTGAAGCGCTGGGGAGGGTTCCCTTGCGAGCTTTCTTT
TRBJ2-7 | TRBD1 | NA | TRBV27 | CASSIHGTGLFYEQYF | TGTGCCAGCAGCATCCACGGGACAGGGCTTTTCTACGAGCAGTACTTC
TRBJ2-1 | NA | NA | TRBV9 | CASRPSDSYNEQFF | TGTGCCAGCAGACCTAGCGACTCCTACAATGAGCAGTTCTTC
TRBJ1-4 | NA | once | TRBV27 | CASSLSPTGPQEKLFF | TGTGCCAGCAGTTTATCCCCGACAGGCCCCCAGGAAAAACTGTTTTTT
TRBJ1-3 | TRBD1 | NA | TRBV5-5 | CASSWGQGSSGNTIYF | TGTGCCAGCAGCTGGGGACAGGGGAGCTCTGGAAACACCATATATTTT